Presented here are 13 T cell receptor beta chains from one specimen sequenced in a study of T cells in Graves' hyperthyroidism and ophthalmopathy. Amplification targeted TCR beta CDR3 regions from RNA transcripts. TCR CDR3 underwent first-round RT-PCR with the HTBI primer set. One entry per CDR3 protein, called by TCRdb with MiXCR from the multiplex PCR reads. Altogether 500,000 to 650,000 distinct CDR3 sequences are present, 13% to 15% being singletons, with the ten largest covering 12%. Sequencing input: blood. The receptors stem from a woman aged 45-59 years with Graves' ophthalmopathy.

This clonotype showed up many times. The chain combines TRBV28 with TRBJ2-5; D gene unclear. CDR1 and CDR2 (germline): MDHEN, SYDVKM. V lost 1 base to trimming and J lost 1 base, with 10 bases between them. This CDR3 contains 15 residues. This CDR3 reads CASSLSLGSQETQYF. CDR3 nucleotides: TGTGCCAGCAGTTTATCGTTAGGCAGCCAAGAGACCCAGTACTTC.

A few counts support this clonotype. The V call is TRBV6-1, the J call TRBJ2-7; no firm D call. Between the trimmed V and J ends, which lost 3 bases and 6 bases, there was a span of 9 bases. Per germline, CDR1 MNHNS and CDR2 SASEGT. CDR3 length: 12 residues. The CDR3 DNA follows: TGTGCCAGCAGTGACCGGTCAGGCGAGCAGTACTTC. As protein: CASSDRSGEQYF.

Written as DNA, the CDR3 is TGTGCCAGCAGCCAACAGGGGGAAACCTACGAGCAGTACTTC. Amino acids: CASSQQGETYEQYF. V is TRBV3-1 and J is TRBJ2-7; 7 bases align to TRBD1. The germline gives CDR1 LGHDT, CDR2 YNNKEL (reference sequence). V lost 2 bases to trimming and J lost 2 bases; unmatched junction nucleotides: 3. This CDR3 region has 14 residues.

On this clonotype itself: A clone one base away is much larger, so this may be a read error. The genes are TRBV7-8 and TRBJ1-1; D not resolved. The germline CDR1 and CDR2 sequences are SGHVS and FQNEAQ. The CDR3 runs to 17 residues. V lost 5 bases to trimming and J lost 0 bases, with 19 bases between them. CDR3 residues: CASSPPRIDLMNTEAFF. CDR3 sequence (DNA): TGTGCCAGCAGCCCCCCGAGGATCGACTTAATGAACACTGAAGCTTTCTTT.

In this sample, this clonotype turned up a few times. The V and J genes are TRBV19 and TRBJ2-1; possible D gene TRBD1, 6 bases. This CDR3 comprises 12 residues. Trimming stripped 4 bases from V and 7 bases from J, with 8 bases between. From germline, CDR1 is LNHDA and CDR2 SQIVND (reference sequence). The CDR3 DNA is TGTGCCAGTAGTAGCGACAGGAATGAGCAGTTCTTC. This gives the protein CASSSDRNEQFF. Using reference TRBV19 and TRBJ2-1 for the parts outside the CDR3, the full variable domain is DGGITQSPKYLFRKEGQNVTLSCEQNLNHDAMYWYRQDPGQGLRLIYYSQIVNDFQKGDIAEGYSVSREKKESFPLTVTSAQKNPTAFYLCASSSDRNEQFFGPGTRLTVL.

This clonotype was detected many times. The chain couples TRBV29-1 to TRBJ2-1; 11 positions match TRBD1. Germline V lookup: CDR1 SQVTM, CDR2 ANQGSEA. With V trimmed by 0 bases and J by 4 bases, 5 bases remained unmatched. This CDR3 region has 16 residues. CDR3 loop: CSVEDPGTGGYNEQFF. The DNA of the CDR3 is TGCAGCGTTGAAGATCCAGGGACAGGGGGGTACAATGAGCAGTTCTTC.

This clonotype has at least ten counts. This sequence joins TRBV7-2 and TRBJ1-2; 10 nucleotides match TRBD1. After removal of 1 base from V and 4 bases from J, the junction contained 9 bases not matched to a gene. The V gene's germline CDR1 is SGHTA and CDR2 FQGNSA. The CDR3 consists of 17 residues. The CDR3 nucleotides read TGTGCCAGCAGCTTAGTAGACAGGGGACAGGGGCGCTATGGCTACACCTTC. It translates to CASSLVDRGQGRYGYTF.

This clonotype was recorded a few times. The gene calls are TRBV28 and TRBJ1-4; TRBD1 agrees at 10 bases. The CDR3 extends over 16 amino acids. The germline V gene has CDR1 MDHEN and CDR2 SYDVKM. V shed 3 bases, J shed 8 bases, and the junction held 9 bases outside the gene matches. Here the CDR3 DNA reads TGTGCCAGCAGTTTGGGAAGGGGGACAGGGGACGAAAAACTGTTTTTT. Encoded protein: CASSLGRGTGDEKLFF.

This clonotype was detected ten times or more. The chain combines TRBV4-3 with TRBJ2-3; D unresolved. Trimming removed 2 bases from V and 8 bases from J, with 11 bases in between. Germline loops: CDR1 LGHNA, CDR2 YSLEER. The CDR3 has 13 amino acids. This CDR3 is CASSQRLEGTQYF. In DNA, the CDR3 is TGCGCCAGCAGCCAAAGGCTAGAAGGTACGCAGTATTTT.

This clonotype was picked up a small number of times. V is TRBV4-3 and J is TRBJ2-7; maybe TRBD2 (6 bases). This CDR3 comprises 16 residues. Germline CDR1 is LGHNA and CDR2 is YSLEER. Between the trimmed V and J ends, which lost 0 bases and 2 bases, there was a span of 14 bases. Here the CDR3 reads CASSQEGRPGTYEQYF. Written as DNA, the CDR3 is TGCGCCAGCAGCCAAGAAGGGAGGCCAGGGACCTACGAGCAGTACTTC.

Many counts were recorded for this clonotype. This chain links TRBV29-1 with TRBJ1-2; D not certain. This CDR3 spans 13 amino acids. The ends were cut back, 0 bases at V and 2 bases at J, with 7 bases in the middle. Germline V gives CDR1 SQVTM, CDR2 ANQGSEA. The CDR3 DNA reads TGCAGCGTTGAAGAAGGCTGGAACTATGGCTACACCTTC. This translates into CSVEEGWNYGYTF.

This clonotype was observed at least ten times. V and J are TRBV2 and TRBJ1-5, with unresolved D. CDR3 size: 12 residues. V gave up 8 bases and J gave up 3 bases, with 8 bases separating them. Per the germline V gene, CDR1 is SNHLY and CDR2 is FYNNEI. The CDR3 protein is CASAGDNQPQHF. CDR3 bases: TGTGCCAGCGCGGGCGACAATCAGCCCCAGCATTTT.

This clonotype was picked up many times. This sequence joins TRBV10-3 and TRBJ2-7; 7 bases map to TRBD1. V lost 1 base and J lost 4; bases outside the gene matches: 4. This CDR3 is 14 amino acids long. Germline V CDR1 and CDR2: ENHRY, SYGVKD. This chain's CDR3 is CAISELGQIYEQYF. CDR3 in DNA: TGTGCCATCAGTGAGTTGGGACAGATTTACGAGCAGTACTTC.